Below, 20 T cell receptor beta chains from the same sample are listed, as sequenced in a study of T cell clonality in common variable immunodeficiency. TCRdb's table, derived via immunoSEQ multiplex PCR, lists solely in-frame clones and lacks some. There are 42,000 or so clones in the sample, none observed a single time. Sequenced input: peripheral blood mononuclear cells. These receptors came from a person between 18 and 70 years old in good health.

Concerning this clone itself: Read data end 3 residues before the CDR3 end; the end is taken from the germline J gene. This sequence joins TRBV30 and TRBJ1-1, with D unresolved. The germline gives CDR1 GTSNPN, CDR2 SVGIG (reference sequence). The V end was cut by 8 bases, the J end by 3 bases, with 13 bases between. CDR3 size: 12 residues. The CDR3 region is CAGYDKDTEAFF. The DNA read from the CDR3 is TGTGCCGGATACGACAAGGACACTGAA.

This clone was found many times. The CDR3 end falls 3 residues outside the read, so it is completed with the germline J gene. The J gene is TRBJ2-3, the V gene TRBV5-4, with TRBD2 matching 7 bases. The CDR3 consists of 15 residues. Germline CDR1 and CDR2: SGHNT and YYREEE (reference sequence). V lost 4 bases, J lost 3 bases, and 8 bases stayed unmatched. CDR3 DNA (partial): TGTGCCAGCAGCCGCGGGCTAGCGGAGACAGATACG. It yields the protein CASSRGLAETDT. The CDR3 as a whole reads CASSRGLAETDTQYF.

At least ten counts were recorded for this clone. With the read ending 3 residues before the CDR3 end, the germline J gene is used to fill in that end. V is TRBV7-3 and J is TRBJ2-3; 7 bases fit TRBD2. V was pared by 5 bases and J by 8 bases, with 10 bases of the junction left unmatched. In germline, CDR1 is SGHTA, CDR2 FQGTGA. CDR3 length: 14 amino acids. Incomplete CDR3 DNA: TGTGCCAGCAGCCTCAGCGGGACTCAGGGTACG. This encodes CASSLSGTQGT. The full CDR3 protein reads CASSLSGTQGTQYF.

CDR3 residues: CASRLGQGGTDTQYF. The sequenced part of the CDR3 DNA is TGCGCCAGCCGCCTTGGACAGGGAGGCACAGATACC. V usage is TRBV5-1 and J usage is TRBJ2-5; TRBD1 matches at 8 bases. The read terminates 3 residues before the CDR3 end, so the remaining end is supplied by the germline J gene. Germline CDR1 and CDR2: SGHRS and YFSETQ. This CDR3 comprises 15 residues.

This clone occurred many times. The CDR3 end lies 3 residues beyond the end of the read and is filled in from the germline J gene. This sequence joins TRBV6-1 and TRBJ2-1, with D perhaps matching TRBD2 (6 bases). The CDR3 runs to 14 residues. Germline CDR1 MNHNS, CDR2 SASEGT. With 4 bases removed from V and 9 bases from J, the gap between germline ends came to 16 bases. The CDR3 spells CASSARDFLGEQFF. The DNA read from the CDR3 is TGTGCCAGCAGTGCCCGGGACTTCCTTGGTGAG.

This clone was seen many times. Read data end 3 residues before the CDR3 end; the end is taken from the germline J gene. The chain recombines TRBV4-1 with TRBJ2-1, with D tentatively TRBD2 (5 bases). This CDR3 has 15 residues. Per germline, CDR1 MGHRA and CDR2 YSYEKL. V lost 0 bases, J lost 9 bases, and 15 bases lay in between. The CDR3 loop is CASSQEASSGSEQFF. CDR3 bases read: TGCGCCAGCAGCCAAGAGGCTAGCTCGGGCTCTGAG.

This clone was picked up many times. The read terminates 3 residues before the CDR3 end, so the remaining end is supplied by the germline J gene. The gene calls are TRBV5-1 and TRBJ2-3; 8 bases line up with TRBD2. Unmatched junction bases numbered 1, after V lost 7 bases and J lost 0 bases. The CDR3 is 13 residues long. CDR1 is SGHRS, CDR2 YFSETQ, per germline. Partial CDR3 DNA: TGCGCCAGCGGCGGGGGGAGCACAGATACG. Translation gives CASGGGSTDT. The whole CDR3 reads CASGGGSTDTQYF.

This clone was counted at least ten times. The sequence runs out 3 residues before the end of the CDR3; the remainder is reconstructed from the germline J gene. The gene calls are TRBV11-3 and TRBJ2-1; D possibly corresponds to TRBD2 (6 bases). The CDR3 consists of 15 residues. Trimming cost V 3 bases and J 0 bases, with 9 bases left between them. Germline assignment: CDR1 SGHNT and CDR2 YENEEA. The CDR3 bases that were read are TGTGCCAGCAGCTTGCAGGGAGGCTCCTACAATGAG. Residues: CASSLQGGSYNE. The CDR3 reads in full as CASSLQGGSYNEQFF.

The table lists this clone with many counts. The read ends 3 residues before the CDR3 terminus; that terminus is restored from the germline J gene. V gene TRBV7-2 combines with J gene TRBJ2-3, with TRBD2 matching 7 bases. The CDR3 spans 15 residues. J gave up 6 bases and V 7 bases, and 13 bases lay outside the gene matches. Germline values: CDR1 SGHTA, CDR2 FQGNSA. The CDR3 sequence is CASNPGGTGGDTQYF. The sequenced CDR3 bases are TGTGCCAGCAATCCGGGTGGAACCGGGGGGGATACG.

This clone came up many times. The read terminates 3 residues before the CDR3 end, so the remaining end is supplied by the germline J gene. The V and J genes are TRBV12-5 and TRBJ2-1; 10 bases agree with TRBD2. The junction had 4 bases not matched to a gene; V was cut back by 1 base and J by 7 bases. CDR1 is LGHNT, CDR2 FRNRAP, per germline. There are 15 residues in the CDR3. CDR3: CASGLEIAGGNEQFF. CDR3 DNA, as far as it was read: TGTGCTAGTGGTTTGGAGATAGCGGGAGGTAATGAG.

This clone was recorded many times. The sequenced fragment ends 3 residues before the CDR3 boundary, so the rest is inferred from the germline J gene. The chain uses TRBV28 and TRBJ2-5; 11 bases line up with TRBD1. Germline CDR1 reads MDHEN; CDR2 reads SYDVKM. The ends lost 5 bases at V and 2 bases at J; junction bases unmatched: 4. The CDR3 has 15 residues. CDR3 in amino acids: CASSPGQGVQETQYF. CDR3 DNA, as far as it was read: TGTGCCAGCAGTCCGGGACAGGGGGTTCAAGAGACC. Full variable domain (outside the CDR3, taken from reference TRBV28 and TRBJ2-5): DVKVTQSSRYLVKRTGEKVFLECVQDMDHENMFWYRQDPGLGLRLIYFSYDVKMKEKGDIPEGYSVSREKKERFSLILESASTNQTSMYLCASSPGQGVQETQYFGPGTRLLVL.

This clone was observed many times. CDR3 bases read: TGTGCCAGCAGCGCCGAGGGGGCTGGGAATGAG. Translation: CASSAEGAGNE. The complete CDR3 sequence is CASSAEGAGNEQFF. V usage is TRBV7-6 and J usage is TRBJ2-1, with 7 bases aligning to TRBD1. From the germline J gene comes the end of the CDR3, since the read stops 3 residues before it. CDR1 is SGHVS and CDR2 is FNYEAQ in the germline V gene. The J segment lost 7 bases and the V segment lost 5 bases, leaving 8 bases of the junction unmatched. The CDR3 runs to 14 residues.

For this clone: The read is 3 residues too short to cover the CDR3 end, so that end is filled in from the germline J gene. This chain uses TRBV5-4 with TRBJ2-7, with TRBD2 as a possible D gene (5 bases). V shed 3 bases and J shed 5 bases, with 12 bases lying between them. The CDR3 runs 13 residues. Looked up from germline, CDR1 is SGHNT and CDR2 is YYREEE (reference sequence). The CDR3 bases that were read are TGTGCCAGCAGCTGGAACACTAGGAACGAG. Its translation is CASSWNTRNE. The whole CDR3 sequence is CASSWNTRNEQYF.

By share, this clone counts as medium-sized (0.01 to 0.1%). The read gets to within 3 residues of the CDR3 end, and the germline J gene fills in the rest. The chain recombines TRBV6-4 with TRBJ2-3, with 10 nucleotides matching TRBD2. In germline, CDR1 is MRHNA, CDR2 SNTAGT. The CDR3 is 15 residues long. Trimming at V came to 4 bases and at J to 0 bases, leaving 1 base not matched to a gene. The CDR3 here is CASSATSGSTDTQYF. The DNA read from the CDR3 is TGTGCCAGCAGTGCGACTAGCGGGAGCACAGATACG.

This clone has at least ten counts. The read ends 3 residues early relative to the CDR3; the germline J gene fills the gap. The V call is TRBV10-3, the J call TRBJ2-5; possibly TRBD1 for D (6 bases). Germline CDR1 and CDR2: ENHRY and SYGVKD. The V and J ends lost 3 bases and 6 bases respectively, with 14 bases between them. There are 14 residues in the CDR3. The CDR3 sequence: CAISDSAGAQTQYF. Partial CDR3 DNA: TGTGCCATCAGTGATTCGGCAGGGGCCCAGACC.

This clone appeared many times. The sequence runs out 3 residues before the end of the CDR3; the remainder is reconstructed from the germline J gene. The chain employs TRBV20-1 and TRBJ1-2, with D unclear. V shed 0 bases and J shed 3 bases, with 8 bases lying between them. The germline V gene encodes CDR1 DFQATT and CDR2 SNEGSKA (reference sequence). CDR3 length: 13 amino acids. The covered CDR3 bases are TGCAGTGCTAGAGATGGAACAGACTATGGC. The encoded protein is CSARDGTDYG. The whole CDR3 protein reads CSARDGTDYGYTF.

This clone came up many times. The read ends 3 residues before the CDR3 terminus; that terminus is restored from the germline J gene. The rearrangement joins TRBV19 to TRBJ1-5, with no clear D. Trimming shortened V by 10 bases and J by 2 bases, and 15 bases separated the two germline ends. Looked up from germline, CDR1 is LNHDA and CDR2 is SQIVND (reference sequence). The CDR3 is 14 amino acids. CDR3 residues: CATAVISGNQPQHF. Partial CDR3 DNA: TGTGCCACCGCCGTAATTTCGGGCAATCAGCCC. Full variable domain (missing parts from reference TRBV19 and TRBJ1-5): DGGITQSPKYLFRKEGQNVTLSCEQNLNHDAMYWYRQDPGQGLRLIYYSQIVNDFQKGDIAEGYSVSREKKESFPLTVTSAQKNPTAFYLCATAVISGNQPQHFGDGTRLSIL.

This clone was observed at least ten times. The CDR3 bases that were read are TGTGCCAGTAGTATCCGGACCAGCGGGAGGCTCCCCTACGAG. It yields the protein CASSIRTSGRLPYE. Given in full, the CDR3 is CASSIRTSGRLPYEQYF. The chain links TRBV19 to TRBJ2-7, with 9 bases fitting TRBD2. The read ends 3 residues early relative to the CDR3; the germline J gene fills the gap. The length of the CDR3 is 17 residues. J was trimmed by 2 bases and V by 3 bases; bases with no gene match: 11. Germline lookup yields CDR1 LNHDA and CDR2 SQIVND (reference sequence). The full variable domain, completed using reference TRBV19 and TRBJ2-7, is DGGITQSPKYLFRKEGQNVTLSCEQNLNHDAMYWYRQDPGQGLRLIYYSQIVNDFQKGDIAEGYSVSREKKESFPLTVTSAQKNPTAFYLCASSIRTSGRLPYEQYFGPGTRLTVT.

This clone was recorded at least ten times. Read coverage stops 3 residues before the CDR3 terminus; the germline J gene supplies the remainder. The V and J genes are TRBV5-4 and TRBJ2-1; tentatively, D is TRBD2 (6 bases). From germline, CDR1 is SGHNT and CDR2 YYREEE (reference sequence). The CDR3 consists of 16 residues. V was shortened by 7 bases and J by 0 bases, with 17 bases between the two germline ends. Here the CDR3 reads CASALPRGNSYNEQFF. CDR3 bases read: TGTGCCAGCGCTTTACCGCGGGGCAACTCCTACAATGAG.

This clone is termed medium-sized. With the read ending 3 residues before the CDR3 end, the germline J gene is used to fill in that end. This chain uses TRBV10-3 with TRBJ2-5; tentative D call: TRBD1 (5 bases). The CDR3 totals 15 residues. With 6 bases removed from V and 3 bases from J, the gap between germline ends came to 17 bases. Germline V CDR1 and CDR2: ENHRY, SYGVKD. The CDR3 loop reads CAIRRTPIGEETQYF. The part of the CDR3 DNA that was read is TGTGCCATCAGGAGAACCCCTATAGGGGAAGAGACC.